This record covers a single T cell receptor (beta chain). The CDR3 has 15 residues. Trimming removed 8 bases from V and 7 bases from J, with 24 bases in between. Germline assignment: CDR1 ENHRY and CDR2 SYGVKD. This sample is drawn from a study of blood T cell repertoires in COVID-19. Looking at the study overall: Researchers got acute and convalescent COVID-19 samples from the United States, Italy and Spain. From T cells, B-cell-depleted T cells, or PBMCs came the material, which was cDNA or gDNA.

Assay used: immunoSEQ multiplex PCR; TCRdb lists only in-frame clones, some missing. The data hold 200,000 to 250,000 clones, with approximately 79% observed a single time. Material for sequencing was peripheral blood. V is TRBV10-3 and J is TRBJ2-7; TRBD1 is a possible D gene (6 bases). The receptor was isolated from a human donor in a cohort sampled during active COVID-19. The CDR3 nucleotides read TGTGCCATCTCTACTGGGGGTCCCATCAGGGGAGAGCAGTACTTC. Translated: CAISTGGPIRGEQYF.